Shown below are 31 T cell receptor beta chains from a single sample sequenced in a study of shared clonotypes between healthy human individuals. TCRdb's table, derived via immunoSEQ multiplex PCR, lists solely in-frame clones and lacks some. This table holds about 870,000 clones, more than 85% found once. CD8 cells regarded as naive lacked CD45RO, were positively chosen for CCR7, and omitted terminally differentiated effector memory CD45RA+ cells. The sequenced sample consisted of naive CD8+ T cells sorted from blood. The receptors derive from a man aged 25 to 40 in good health.

The genes are TRBV28 and TRBJ1-2, with D unresolved. This CDR3 region has 16 residues. Germline assignment: CDR1 MDHEN and CDR2 SYDVKM. V was trimmed by 6 bases and J by 5 bases, leaving 22 bases between them. CDR3 sequence: CASSPRAFNMDYGYTF. Written as DNA, the CDR3 is TGTGCCAGCAGCCCCCGGGCTTTTAACATGGATTATGGCTACACCTTC.

The chain recombines TRBV11-1 with TRBJ2-1; 14 bases are shared with TRBD2. CDR1 is SGHAT, CDR2 FQDESV, per germline (reference sequence). This CDR3 region has 18 residues. J lost 5 bases, V lost 2 bases, and 8 bases had no gene match. The CDR3 loop reads CASSLPGLAGVWHNEQFF. The CDR3 DNA sequence: TGTGCCAGCAGCTTACCGGGACTAGCGGGAGTTTGGCACAATGAGCAGTTCTTC.

The chain couples TRBV9 to TRBJ2-1; no clear D gene. The CDR3 runs to 16 residues. With 5 bases removed from V and 0 bases from J, the gap between germline ends came to 15 bases. The germline CDR1 and CDR2 sequences are SGDLS and YYNGEE. CDR3 in amino acids: CASSKGRGISYNEQFF. CDR3 nucleotide sequence: TGTGCCAGCAGTAAAGGACGAGGAATCTCCTACAATGAGCAGTTCTTC. Complete variable domain (other parts from reference TRBV9 and TRBJ2-1): DSGVTQTPKHLITATGQRVTLRCSPRSGDLSVYWYQQSLDQGLQFLIQYYNGEERAKGNILERFSAQQFPDLHSELNLSSLELGDSALYFCASSKGRGISYNEQFFGPGTRLTVL.

The chain carries TRBV9 and TRBJ1-2, with D tentatively TRBD1 (5 bases). The CDR3 runs 14 residues. Trimming cost V 0 bases and J 3 bases, with 9 bases left between them. Germline CDR1 and CDR2: SGDLS and YYNGEE. This CDR3 is CASSVDAGYYGYTF. The CDR3 DNA reads as TGTGCCAGCAGCGTAGATGCAGGGTACTATGGCTACACCTTC.

The rearrangement links TRBV2 to TRBJ1-1, with D hard to call. Germline CDR1 and CDR2: SNHLY and FYNNEI. V was shortened by 8 bases and J by 5 bases, with 12 bases between the two germline ends. The CDR3 is 12 amino acids. The CDR3 here is CASPGQSTEAFF. CDR3 in DNA: TGTGCCAGCCCCGGGCAGTCAACTGAAGCTTTCTTT.

The chain recombines TRBV27 with TRBJ1-1, with D possibly being TRBD1 (5 bases). CDR3 size: 14 residues. The ends were cut back, 5 bases at V and 1 base at J, with 11 bases in the middle. Germline V gene data show CDR1 as MNHEY and CDR2 as SMNVEV (reference sequence). The CDR3 bases are TGTGCCAGCAGTATCAGGGTTGGGAACACTGAAGCTTTCTTT. Protein product: CASSIRVGNTEAFF.

This chain joins TRBV14 and TRBJ1-1; possibly TRBD1 for D (6 bases). The V and J ends lost 2 bases and 4 bases respectively, with 20 bases between them. Per the germline V gene, CDR1 is SGHDN and CDR2 is FVKESK. CDR3 size: 17 residues. DNA of the CDR3: TGTGCCAGCAGCCAAATTCGAGGGCTAGGGGGAACCACTGAAGCTTTCTTT. Amino acids: CASSQIRGLGGTTEAFF.

The chain combines TRBV27 with TRBJ2-7, with D unclear. This CDR3 has 13 residues. The V gene lost 4 bases and the J gene lost 3 bases, with 10 bases spanning the gap. Per the germline V gene, CDR1 is MNHEY and CDR2 is SMNVEV (reference sequence). CDR3 nucleotide sequence: TGTGCCAGCAGTTCAGCGAGTGTCTACGAGCAGTACTTC. This sequence encodes CASSSASVYEQYF.

The CDR3 protein is CASSWGSAIKGTYGYTF. Written as DNA, the CDR3 is TGTGCCAGCAGCTGGGGCTCCGCGATTAAAGGGACCTATGGCTACACCTTC. V and J are TRBV5-6 and TRBJ1-2; D is possibly TRBD1 (5 bases). V lost 3 bases and J 4 bases, leaving 22 bases between the germline ends. The CDR3 has 17 amino acids. Germline V gene data show CDR1 as SGHDT and CDR2 as YYEEEE.

This clone appeared a single time. The chain has TRBV7-8 and TRBJ2-1; TRBD2 aligns across 7 bases. CDR1 and CDR2 from the germline V gene are SGHVS and FQNEAQ. CDR3 size: 16 residues. V was clipped by 5 bases and J by 4 bases; unmatched bases: 11. CDR3 sequence (DNA): TGTGCCAGCAGCCCCCGCCCGGCTAGCGGATACAATGAGCAGTTCTTC. Its translation is CASSPRPASGYNEQFF.

This clone was counted a single time. The J gene is TRBJ2-3, the V gene TRBV27; 7 bases match TRBD2. The CDR3 is 15 amino acids. CDR1 is MNHEY, CDR2 SMNVEV, per germline (reference sequence). Losses at the gene ends were 7 bases for V and 2 bases for J; bases not matched to a gene: 9. CDR3 region: CASNSGTIHTDTQYF. The CDR3 DNA sequence: TGTGCCAGCAACTCCGGGACTATACACACAGATACGCAGTATTTT.

The rearrangement links TRBV28 to TRBJ2-7; D ambiguous. Germline-derived CDR1 and CDR2 are MDHEN and SYDVKM. This CDR3 region has 10 residues. V shed 8 bases and J shed 6 bases, with 8 bases lying between them. The CDR3 reads CASSGSEQYF. In DNA form, the CDR3 reads TGTGCCAGCTCGGGTAGCGAGCAGTACTTC.

The chain carries TRBV7-2 and TRBJ2-7; D assignment may be TRBD1 or TRBD2 (5 bases each). The CDR3 contains 14 residues. CDR1 SGHTA and CDR2 FQGNSA come from the germline V gene. V lost 7 bases, J lost 3 bases, and 16 bases lay in between. CDR3 loop: CASMGDPVFYEQYF. CDR3 nucleotide sequence: TGTGCCAGCATGGGGGACCCCGTCTTCTACGAGCAGTACTTC.

This clone has just one count. V is TRBV11-2 and J is TRBJ2-7, with D possibly being TRBD2 (5 bases). CDR3 length equals 16 residues. Germline V gene data show CDR1 as SGHAT and CDR2 as FQNNGV. Trimming cost V 3 bases and J 1 base, with 16 bases left between them. CDR3 coding DNA: TGTGCCAGCAGCTTTAGTCGGGGTCGGCGGTCCTACGAGCAGTACTTC. Its protein product is CASSFSRGRRSYEQYF.

The rearrangement joins TRBV29-1 to TRBJ2-7; TRBD2 matches at 7 bases. CDR1 and CDR2 from the germline V gene are SQVTM and ANQGSEA. The CDR3 totals 14 residues. With 7 bases clipped from V and 7 bases from J, the junction kept 16 bases outside the gene matches. In nucleotides, the CDR3 is TGCAGCGCTCAGCTAGTGGCCGCCGGGAGGGAGCAGTACTTC. It encodes CSAQLVAAGREQYF.

This clone was counted between two and nine times. This rearrangement joins TRBV2 to TRBJ1-5; no reliable D call. Germline loops: CDR1 SNHLY, CDR2 FYNNEI. Trimming took 3 bases from V and 15 from J, leaving 12 bases between them. This CDR3 is 11 amino acids long. This chain's CDR3 is CASSDWATPHF. CDR3 sequence (DNA): TGTGCCAGCAGTGATTGGGCTACACCGCATTTT.

This clone was observed once. The genes are TRBV13 and TRBJ2-1; tentative D call: TRBD2 (5 bases). The CDR3 runs 14 residues. The V gene lost 4 bases and the J gene lost 7 bases, with 14 bases spanning the gap. Germline lookup yields CDR1 PRHDT and CDR2 FYEKMQ (reference sequence). The CDR3 is CASSSRGPINEQFF. As DNA, the CDR3 is TGTGCCAGCAGCTCCCGCGGGCCTATAAATGAGCAGTTCTTC. The full variable domain, rest sourced from reference TRBV13 and TRBJ2-1, is AAGVIQSPRHLIKEKRETATLKCYPIPRHDTVYWYQQGPGQDPQFLISFYEKMQSDKGSIPDRFSAQQFSDYHSELNMSSLELGDSALYFCASSSRGPINEQFFGPGTRLTVL.

This chain connects TRBV13 to TRBJ2-5; TRBD2 matches 11 bases. The ends lost 5 bases at V and 4 bases at J; junction bases unmatched: 9. The germline V gene encodes CDR1 PRHDT and CDR2 FYEKMQ (reference sequence). The CDR3 is made up of 16 amino acids. The CDR3 loop reads CASSSSGRGEGETQYF. The DNA of the CDR3 is TGTGCCAGCAGCAGTAGCGGGAGGGGTGAGGGAGAGACCCAGTACTTC.

The V call is TRBV1, the J call TRBJ2-5; TRBD2, the table's D call, lacks a check against the DNA. TRBV1 represents a pseudogene. This CDR3 is 20 amino acids long. CDR3 DNA sequence: TGCACCAGCAGCCAAGTAGGTACTAGCGGGAGTACCCTGTACCAAGAGACCCAGTACTTC. Translation gives CTSSQVGTSGSTLYQETQYF.

This sequence joins TRBV4-3 and TRBJ2-1; 9 bases align to TRBD1. This CDR3 is built from 16 residues. Germline V gene lookup returns CDR1 LGHNA and CDR2 YSLEER. V was pared by 4 bases and J by 10 bases, with 14 bases of the junction left unmatched. The CDR3 DNA reads as TGCGCCAGCAGCCCCATGCATGGGACAGGGATAGGGGAGCAGTTCTTC. It yields the protein CASSPMHGTGIGEQFF.

V is TRBV7-2 and J is TRBJ2-1; D is possibly TRBD1 or TRBD2 (5 bases each). The CDR3 length is 11 residues. V lost 3 bases and J lost 8, with 5 bases in between. The germline gives CDR1 SGHTA, CDR2 FQGNSA. The CDR3 loop is CASSLGDEQFF. CDR3 nucleotide sequence: TGTGCCAGCAGCTTGGGGGATGAGCAGTTCTTC.

The chain has TRBV4-3 and TRBJ2-1, with 9 bases lining up with TRBD1. CDR1 and CDR2 (germline): LGHNA, YSLEER. The CDR3 totals 15 residues. V trimming: 4 bases; J trimming: 7 bases; junction bases outside the gene matches: 8. The chain's CDR3 is CASSLTGGLENEQFF. The CDR3 DNA sequence: TGCGCCAGCAGCCTTACAGGGGGCCTTGAAAATGAGCAGTTCTTC.

A note on this clone: A read error may produce the germline difference seen at one junction end. The V gene is TRBV5-5, the J gene TRBJ2-5, with D hard to call. The germline CDR1 and CDR2 sequences are SGHKS and YYEKEE (reference sequence). The CDR3 has 16 amino acids. For the CDR3, the DNA is TGCGCCAGCAGCCAAGATCGGGCTAGGACCCTGGAGACCCAGTACTTC. The encoded protein is CASSQDRARTLETQYF.

The J gene is TRBJ2-1, the V gene TRBV7-2, with 7 bases fitting TRBD2. Germline loops: CDR1 SGHTA, CDR2 FQGNSA. The V and J ends lost 4 bases and 5 bases, in that order; junction bases with no gene match: 17. The CDR3 consists of 18 residues. The CDR3 region is CASSSPRLGAGVDNEQFF. The CDR3 bases are TGTGCCAGCAGCTCCCCTCGACTTGGGGCGGGGGTTGACAATGAGCAGTTCTTC.

The chain links TRBV2 to TRBJ2-5; D tentatively reads TRBD1 or TRBD2 (5 bases each). Trimming removed 6 bases from V and 5 bases from J, with 16 bases in between. Germline V CDR1 and CDR2: SNHLY, FYNNEI. This CDR3 has 14 amino acids. In DNA form, the CDR3 reads TGTGCCAGCAGGATGTTTGGGGGTGAGGAGACCCAGTACTTC. Its protein product is CASRMFGGEETQYF. The full variable domain, rest sourced from reference TRBV2 and TRBJ2-5, is EPEVTQTPSHQVTQMGQEVILRCVPISNHLYFYWYRQILGQKVEFLVSFYNNEISEKSEIFDDQFSVERPDGSNFTLKIRSTKLEDSAMYFCASRMFGGEETQYFGPGTRLLVL.

The chain has TRBV16 and TRBJ1-4; possible D gene TRBD1, 6 bases. The germline V gene has CDR1 KGHSY and CDR2 FQNENV. The CDR3 contains 13 residues. Trimming took off 4 bases at V and 12 bases at J, with 15 bases between the two ends. For the CDR3, the DNA is TGTGCCAGCAGCCCGGACAGCTGGCGGGAACTGTTTTTT. Protein: CASSPDSWRELFF.

The rearrangement joins TRBV11-2 to TRBJ2-3; possible D gene TRBD2, 6 bases. The V and J ends lost 7 bases and 5 bases respectively, with 22 bases between them. Germline V CDR1 and CDR2: SGHAT, FQNNGV. The CDR3 has 16 residues. CDR3 residues: CASTLVGRTSLDTQYF. The DNA of the CDR3 is TGTGCCAGCACCCTCGTGGGGAGGACAAGTTTAGATACGCAGTATTTT.

The count of this clone is one. This rearrangement joins TRBV19 to TRBJ2-3; 7 bases are shared with TRBD2. This CDR3 has 16 amino acids. Germline assignment: CDR1 LNHDA and CDR2 SQIVND (reference sequence). Unmatched junction bases numbered 12, after V lost 4 bases and J lost 5 bases. The CDR3 is CASSTRDYPGQDTQYF. For the CDR3, the DNA is TGTGCCAGTAGTACCAGGGACTATCCCGGACAAGATACGCAGTATTTT.

This chain joins TRBV29-1 and TRBJ2-1; the D gene is possibly TRBD2 (5 bases). Germline values: CDR1 SQVTM, CDR2 ANQGSEA. V was cut by 1 base and J by 4 bases, with 14 bases left in between. The CDR3 contains 15 residues. In DNA, the CDR3 is TGCAGCGTTGAAGGACTACCGGGATGGTACAATGAGCAGTTCTTC. This translates into CSVEGLPGWYNEQFF.

The chain recombines TRBV7-9 with TRBJ1-2, with D possibly being TRBD1 (5 bases). Deletions cut 4 bases from V and 4 bases from J, with 7 bases between. Per germline, CDR1 SEHNR and CDR2 FQNEAQ (reference sequence). This CDR3 is built from 12 residues. CDR3 in DNA: TGTGCCAGCAGCTCAGGGTCCTATGGCTACACCTTC. It is translated as CASSSGSYGYTF.

The V and J genes are TRBV2 and TRBJ2-7; 12 nucleotides align to TRBD1. The V and J ends lost 8 bases and 6 bases, in that order; junction bases with no gene match: 2. Germline lookup yields CDR1 SNHLY and CDR2 FYNNEI. This CDR3 is 12 amino acids long. CDR3 amino acids: CASRDRGPEQYF. The CDR3 region has the DNA TGTGCCAGCCGGGACAGGGGGCCCGAGCAGTACTTC. The full variable domain, rest sourced from reference TRBV2 and TRBJ2-7, is EPEVTQTPSHQVTQMGQEVILRCVPISNHLYFYWYRQILGQKVEFLVSFYNNEISEKSEIFDDQFSVERPDGSNFTLKIRSTKLEDSAMYFCASRDRGPEQYFGPGTRLTVT.